In this sample, the clone carrying this T cell receptor beta chain turned up many times. The antigen is not known. The data derive from a study of molecular identifiers for immune sequencing clone quantification. Study results and limitations: Over 99% of effector molecules, yet under 1% of naive-cell molecules, were held by clones above 20 RNA copies.

Losses at the gene ends were 2 bases for V and 5 bases for J; bases not matched to a gene: 7. Looked up from germline, CDR1 is GTSNPN and CDR2 is SVGIG (reference sequence). The CDR3 sequence is 14 residues long. From the PCR reads, TCRdb called clonotypes with MiXCR, one entry per CDR3 protein. The table includes about 640,000 distinct CDR3 sequences, 20% detected once. Sequenced: naive CD8+ T cells from blood, with Jurkat cell RNA spiked in. Subset defined: FACS-sorted CD8+CD4-CCR7+CD45RA+ naive T cells. The chain uses TRBV30 and TRBJ1-1; TRBD1 matches at 8 bases. The TCR sequence derives from a human donor in good health. Some libraries in this study had Jurkat cell RNA spiked in. CDR3 DNA sequence: TGTGCCTGGAGTCTCGGGACAGGTCGAACTGAAGCTTTCTTT. Translation: CAWSLGTGRTEAFF.